This T cell receptor beta chain originates from a study of shared clonotypes between healthy human individuals (TCRdb year 2020). Concerning the study at large: A couple of women and a few men aged 18 to 49 years were included in the cohort. For each donor, three plates each were used for CD4 naive and CD4 memory, two plates were used for CD8 naive, and one plate was used for CD8 memory. The study deeply sequenced blood TCR repertoires of several healthy adults to estimate repertoire size and the extent of clonotype sharing between individuals. To increase sequencing depth and limit assay-specific biases, different laboratories used diverse techniques to prepare libraries and sequence TCR repertoires. Between about 0.85 and 9.5 billion PBMCs per donor were obtained by leukapheresis. The research as a whole found: When several donors were compared, the shared fraction of clonotypes was 5% to 6.5% for naive CD4, approximately 3.5% for naive CD8, 2.3% for memory CD4, and approximately 0.4% for memory CD8. Clonotypes shared by all four sorted-subset donors showed higher generation probabilities than non-shared clonotypes. Pairwise subsampling led to the expectation that sequencing depth would affect the degree of clonotype sharing among donors. Even with the large sequencing depth, rarefaction of the sorted-subset datasets indicated that sequencing was incomplete. The small number of donors limited the genetic and exposure-history diversity represented. Larger estimated clonotype richness was generally found for naive subsets than for memory subsets. Sampling was restricted to blood, and TCR repertoires in tissue are likely to differ from TCR repertoires in blood.

CD8 naive samples were obtained by positive selection for CCR7 among CD45RO-negative cells, yielding a CD45RA+CCR7+ population from which TemRA cells were excluded. Healthy HIV-negative adults with no recently reported acute infections or vaccinations were included as donors. Every donor was a Caucasian adult living in Nashville, Tennessee, USA. Blood was collected by leukapheresis, and PBMCs were isolated by Ficoll-Histopaque density gradient centrifugation and then cryopreserved in liquid nitrogen vapor phase. Purity and quantity of every magnetically sorted T cell population were checked by analytical flow cytometry. Each sorted fraction had its genomic DNA isolated and then quantified by UV absorbance on a Nanodrop 2000c. Using the deep immunoSEQ assay, TCR CDR3 regions were amplified from genomic DNA by multiplex PCR. Extracted genomic DNA from each cell subset was distributed evenly across all wells of several immunoSEQ 96-well plates, and each plate was treated as a replicate. For sorted subsets, each replicate PCR was loaded with 200 ng genomic DNA, equivalent to some 27,000 T cell genomes. Purified libraries were measured with a Qubit 3.0 fluorometer, size-checked on a Bioanalyzer 2100, and measured again with the KAPA Library Quantification kit. Each immunoSEQ 96-well plate was sequenced on its own single-read 150-cycle Illumina NextSeq 550 flow cell. On the authors' methods: Because only junctional sequences without quality scores were contained in the immunoSEQ output, filtering matching that applied to full-length reads could not be performed. To assign V/J genes and CDR3, sequences were annotated using PyIR, a Python wrapper for IgBLAST v1.9, with IMGT germline references. Any read was removed if the V/J assignment was weak (E-value above 1e-6), the CDR3 was missing, or the read contained stop codons, out-of-frame junctions, or ambiguous translated residues. V3J clonotypes were defined by identical inferred V gene, J gene, and CDR3 amino acid sequence. Percentage overlap between repertoires was computed as shared unique clonotypes divided by the size of the smaller repertoire. Three approaches were used to assess repertoire richness: RTK rarefaction, the Chao1 estimator, and Recon v2.1 estimates of unobserved clonotypes. Generation probabilities for all TCRbeta clonotypes obtained by the gDNA method from a handful of donors were computed using OLGA. TCRdb retrieved this table from immuneACCESS and kept in-frame rearrangements only. Not all clones are present; in checked studies, unresolved V genes account for under half, and no reason is known for the remainder. V, J and clone size are taken as reported in that table, and D and trimming were inferred from the DNA itself. The sample yields about 2.2 million clones; around 93% were counted once. The top ten hold 1.7% of the sample.

For this clone: Its cognate antigen has yet to be identified. The input lacks base qualities; no much larger clone sits a single base away.

Taken from cysteine to phenylalanine, the CDR3 has 16 residues. The entry retains the CDR3 DNA only, 48 bases that are in frame from base 1. The junction shows trimming of 0 bases on V and 4 bases on J, and the gene matches do not reach 6 bases of it. CDR1 and CDR2 are read off the germline V gene as MNHEY and SVGAGI. Rearrangement joined TRBV6-5 to TRBJ2-3; 8 central nucleotides agree with TRBD2. The sequence was obtained from a man aged 18 to 30 in good health. Some clones in this sample may be carry-over from other donors' samples. The sequencing input was naive CD8+ T cells from PBMCs. Per the publication, the cell subset or site label means: CD45RA+CCR7+. CDR3 region: CASSYSAGEWADTQYF. The DNA sequence is TGTGCCAGCAGTTACTCAGCGGGAGAGTGGGCAGATACGCAGTATTTT.